This T cell receptor beta chain was profiled in a study of blood T cell repertoires in COVID-19. The data were produced by immunoSEQ multiplex PCR, yet TCRdb's version contains in-frame clones alone and is incomplete. The table includes approximately 150,000 clones, 75% to 85% detected once. The V end lost 0 bases, the J end lost 7 bases, and 12 bases lay between the germline ends. The germline CDR1 and CDR2 sequences are KGHSH and LQKENI. This CDR3 comprises 15 residues. This clonotype was obtained from a woman aged 50 to 60 with acute or convalescent COVID-19. The sample consisted of peripheral blood. The chain combines TRBV18 with TRBJ1-4; tentatively, D is TRBD1 (6 bases). The CDR3 reads CASSPPGIGGEKLFF. DNA of the CDR3: TGTGCCAGCTCACCACCGGGTATAGGGGGTGAAAAACTGTTTTTT.